These 15 T cell receptor beta chains share one sample of origin, sequenced in a study of T cell changes during pregnancy in multiple sclerosis. Assay used: immunoSEQ multiplex PCR; TCRdb lists only in-frame clones, some missing. Of 55,000 to 65,000 clones listed, over 85% are singletons. The specimen comprised CD8+ T cells from peripheral blood mononuclear cells, sampled in the third trimester of pregnancy. The receptors stem from a female donor with multiple sclerosis, enrolled in a pregnancy study.

The chain uses TRBV4-1 and TRBJ1-4, with 11 nucleotides matching TRBD1. Per the germline V gene, CDR1 is MGHRA and CDR2 is YSYEKL. With V trimmed by 6 bases and J by 8 bases, 5 bases remained unmatched. This CDR3 has 14 amino acids. This chain's CDR3 is CASRDRGRREKLFF. In DNA, the CDR3 is TGCGCCAGCAGGGACAGGGGGCGGAGGGAAAAACTGTTTTTT.

The chain's CDR3 is CASSHKFDRGRRTGELFF. DNA for the CDR3: TGTGCCAGCTCACATAAATTCGACAGGGGGCGTCGGACCGGGGAGCTGTTTTTT. The chain is built from TRBV18 and TRBJ2-2, with 10 bases lining up with TRBD1. Losses at the gene ends were 4 bases for V and 5 bases for J; bases not matched to a gene: 13. Germline CDR1 is KGHSH and CDR2 is LQKENI. This CDR3 contains 18 residues.

The rearrangement links TRBV6-1 to TRBJ2-7; perhaps TRBD2 as D (6 bases). From germline, CDR1 is MNHNS and CDR2 SASEGT. Between the trimmed V and J ends, which lost 1 base and 1 base, there was a span of 14 bases. This CDR3 comprises 16 residues. The DNA for the CDR3 is TGTGCCAGCAGTGAAGAGAAGGGGAGGTTGTCCTACGAGCAGTACTTC. It yields the protein CASSEEKGRLSYEQYF.

V usage is TRBV30 and J usage is TRBJ2-1, with TRBD1 matching over 8 bases. The ends lost 2 bases at V and 1 base at J; junction bases unmatched: 4. Germline CDR1 is GTSNPN and CDR2 is SVGIG (reference sequence). This CDR3 contains 15 residues. CDR3 region: CAWSQDRESYNEQFF. CDR3 bases: TGTGCCTGGAGTCAGGACAGGGAGTCCTACAATGAGCAGTTCTTC.

This chain joins TRBV5-8 and TRBJ1-1, with D uncertain. V was shortened by 0 bases and J by 4 bases, with 13 bases between the two germline ends. This CDR3 has 15 residues. Germline assignment: CDR1 SGHTS and CDR2 YDEGEE. In nucleotides, the CDR3 is TGTGCCAGCAGCTTGGCAGAGGGCTCTGGCACTGAAGCTTTCTTT. Translated: CASSLAEGSGTEAFF. Full variable domain (outside the CDR3, taken from reference TRBV5-8 and TRBJ1-1): EAGVTQSPTHLIKTRGQQATLRCSPISGHTSVYWYQQALGLGLQFLLWYDEGEERNRGNFPPRFSGRQFPNYSSELNVNALELEDSALYLCASSLAEGSGTEAFFGQGTRLTVV.

The table lists this clone with a count of one. V usage is TRBV13 and J usage is TRBJ2-3; 10 positions agree with TRBD2. This CDR3 is built from 17 residues. Germline V CDR1 and CDR2: PRHDT, FYEKMQ (reference sequence). Unmatched junction bases numbered 9, after V lost 4 bases and J lost 2 bases. CDR3 in amino acids: CASSSKTAGGFTDTQYF. CDR3 in DNA: TGTGCCAGCAGCTCAAAAACAGCGGGAGGGTTCACAGATACGCAGTATTTT.

This clone was found a few times. The chain links TRBV5-6 to TRBJ2-1; the match to TRBD2 covers 12 bases. V dropped 2 bases and J dropped 9; count of bases not matched to a gene: 6. Germline V gene sequence: CDR1 SGHDT, CDR2 YYEEEE. The CDR3 covers 15 residues. The chain's CDR3 is CASSLWTSGIVEQFF. The DNA of the CDR3 is TGTGCCAGCAGCTTATGGACTAGCGGGATTGTTGAGCAGTTCTTC.

The chain employs TRBV27 and TRBJ2-2; D uncertain. V lost 3 bases and J lost 7, with 6 bases in between. Germline V gene sequence: CDR1 MNHEY, CDR2 SMNVEV (reference sequence). The length of the CDR3 is 12 residues. The CDR3 here is CASSLLGGELFF. DNA of the CDR3: TGTGCCAGCAGTTTGCTAGGCGGGGAGCTGTTTTTT.

V and J are TRBV19 and TRBJ1-5; 8 nucleotides align to TRBD1. CDR3 length: 15 amino acids. With 3 bases clipped from V and 4 bases from J, the junction kept 5 bases outside the gene matches. Germline lookup yields CDR1 LNHDA and CDR2 SQIVND (reference sequence). CDR3 DNA sequence: TGTGCCAGTAGTATGGAGGACAGGGCGAATCAGCCCCAGCATTTT. Amino acid sequence: CASSMEDRANQPQHF.

The V and J genes are TRBV28 and TRBJ1-4, with 8 bases matching TRBD1. The CDR3 runs 19 residues. The ends lost 2 bases at V and 7 bases at J; junction bases unmatched: 18. Germline CDR1 and CDR2: MDHEN and SYDVKM. CDR3 coding DNA: TGTGCCAGCAGTTTACGGGCCCCCCCCGACAGGGGAGGTGGTGAAAAACTGTTTTTT. Amino acid sequence: CASSLRAPPDRGGGEKLFF.

The chain recombines TRBV14 with TRBJ2-7, with 8 bases matching TRBD1. CDR1 and CDR2 (germline): SGHDN, FVKESK. The CDR3 loop spans 16 amino acids. With V trimmed by 3 bases and J by 6 bases, 13 bases remained unmatched. The CDR3 region has the DNA TGTGCCAGCAGCCATCCGGCCGGGACAGGATGGGTCGAGCAGTACTTC. It yields the protein CASSHPAGTGWVEQYF.

The V and J genes are TRBV4-2 and TRBJ2-2; TRBD2 matches at 10 bases. The CDR3 extends over 17 amino acids. In germline, CDR1 is LGHNA, CDR2 YNFKEQ. The J segment lost 5 bases and the V segment lost 5 bases, leaving 11 bases of the junction unmatched. CDR3 coding DNA: TGTGCCAGCAGCGACTTGACTAGCGGGTGGACTACCGGGGAGCTGTTTTTT. Amino acid sequence: CASSDLTSGWTTGELFF.

The chain uses TRBV10-3 and TRBJ2-3; TRBD2 matches at 8 bases. This CDR3 has 16 residues. CDR1 is ENHRY and CDR2 is SYGVKD in the germline V gene. V was pared by 4 bases and J by 1 base, with 7 bases of the junction left unmatched. The DNA for the CDR3 is TGTGCCATCAGTGCTTCGGGGCGGGGGGGCACAGATACGCAGTATTTT. It codes for CAISASGRGGTDTQYF.

Only one count was recorded for this clone. V is TRBV7-9 and J is TRBJ1-5, with 8 bases matching TRBD1. The germline V gene has CDR1 SEHNR and CDR2 FQNEAQ (reference sequence). V lost 4 bases, J lost 5 bases, and 4 bases stayed unmatched. This CDR3 has 14 amino acids. The CDR3 nucleotides read TGTGCCAGCAGCTGGACAGGGCCCTATCAGCCCCAGCATTTT. Its translation: CASSWTGPYQPQHF.

J is TRBJ2-1 and V is TRBV10-3, with a possible D match to TRBD1 (6 bases). The CDR3 covers 15 residues. V was clipped by 5 bases and J by 6 bases, with 17 bases between them. In germline, CDR1 is ENHRY, CDR2 SYGVKD. The CDR3 sequence: CAISPGARDSNEQFF. The CDR3 DNA follows: TGTGCCATCAGTCCAGGGGCGCGAGACTCCAATGAGCAGTTCTTC.